These T cell receptor beta chains were read from a single sample in a study of beta chain features in type 1 diabetes. Produced via immunoSEQ multiplex PCR; TCRdb's table is partial and in-frame only. The sample records about 150,000 clones, over 8.5% being singletons. Input material: central memory CD4+ T cells from blood. These receptors were collected from a young man in good health. The CDR3 runs from the conserved cysteine through the conserved F or W. Some rows have no size entry. The others give once, few or many, or a class for an expanded clone.

TRBJ2-5 | TRBV5-1 | NA | CASSLDSEETQYF
TRBJ2-3 | TRBV15 | NA | CATSRTPGTFTDTQYF
TRBJ2-1 | TRBV5-1 | NA | CASSFEAAGGPGEQFF
TRBJ2-5 | TRBV5-1 | many | CASSHGRTGGETQYF
TRBJ2-1 | TRBV7-3 | NA | CASSYGTQGEQFF
TRBJ2-5 | TRBV9 | few | CASSVAAGWSQETQYF
TRBJ1-1 | TRBV23-1 | NA | CASRAQNTEAFF
TRBJ2-4 | TRBV29-1 | NA | CSVEGQGPKNIQYF
TRBJ1-1 | TRBV28 | many | CASTNSPRGGTEAFF
TRBJ2-3 | TRBV7-9 | NA | CASSRYGADTQYF
TRBJ2-1 | TRBV7-2 | NA | CASSFSGTGPNEQFF
TRBJ1-4 | TRBV15 | few | CATSRAGAEGKLFF
TRBJ2-3 | TRBV28 | NA | CASSQGQGRRRTDTQYF
TRBJ1-2 | TRBV15 | NA | CATSTAADGFPFF
TRBJ1-5 | TRBV10-3 | NA | CAISGGSESQPQHF
TRBJ2-1 | TRBV13 | few | CASSQTWDNEQFF
TRBJ1-2 | TRBV7-2 | few | CASSRAPYGYTF
TRBJ1-2 | TRBV30 | many | CAWSVGTYGYGYTF
TRBJ2-1 | TRBV7-9 | few | CASVGRSSYNEQFF
TRBJ2-7 | TRBV6-5 | few | CASSHGQGISYEQYF
TRBJ2-1 | TRBV29-1 | NA | CSVGFMGLEFF
TRBJ1-3 | TRBV18 | NA | CASSPGTDGNTIYF
TRBJ1-6 | TRBV7-9 | NA | CASSFPTSNSPLHF
TRBJ2-7 | TRBV5-4 | few | CASSLGAGQGAYEQYF
TRBJ2-7 | TRBV4-3 | many | CASSQDGDSLTYEQYF
TRBJ2-5 | TRBV7-2 | NA | CASSLSTSGEETQYF
TRBJ1-1 | TRBV5-1 | NA | CASSLVGSRNTEAFF
TRBJ2-5 | TRBV7-2 | few | CASSPHRPNRDRGETQYF